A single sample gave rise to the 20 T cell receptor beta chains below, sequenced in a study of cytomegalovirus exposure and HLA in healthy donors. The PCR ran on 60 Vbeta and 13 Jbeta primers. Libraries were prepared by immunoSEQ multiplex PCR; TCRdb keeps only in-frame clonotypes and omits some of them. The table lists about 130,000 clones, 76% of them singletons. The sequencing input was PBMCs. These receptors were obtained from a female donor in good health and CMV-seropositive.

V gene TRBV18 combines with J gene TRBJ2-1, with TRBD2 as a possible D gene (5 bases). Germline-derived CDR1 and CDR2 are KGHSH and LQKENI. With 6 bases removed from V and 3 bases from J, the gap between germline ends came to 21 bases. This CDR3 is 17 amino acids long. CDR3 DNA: TGTGCCAGCTCCCCAGGCTTCGGCGGGTACTACTACAATGAGCAGTTCTTC. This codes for CASSPGFGGYYYNEQFF.

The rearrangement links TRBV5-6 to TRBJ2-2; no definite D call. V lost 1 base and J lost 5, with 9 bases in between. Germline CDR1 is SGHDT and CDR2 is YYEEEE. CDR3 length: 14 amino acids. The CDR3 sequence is CASSLTHPTGELFF. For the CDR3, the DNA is TGTGCCAGCAGCTTGACTCACCCAACCGGGGAGCTGTTTTTT. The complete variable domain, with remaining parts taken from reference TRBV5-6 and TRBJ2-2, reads DAGVTQSPTHLIKTRGQQVTLRCSPKSGHDTVSWYQQALGQGPQFIFQYYEEEERQRGNFPDRFSGHQFPNYSSELNVNALLLGDSALYLCASSLTHPTGELFFGEGSRLTVL.

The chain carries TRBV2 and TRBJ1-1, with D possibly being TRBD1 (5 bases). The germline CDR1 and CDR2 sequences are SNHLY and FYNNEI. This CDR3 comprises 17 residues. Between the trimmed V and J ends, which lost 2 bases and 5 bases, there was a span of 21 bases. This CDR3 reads CASSERRSGRVGTEAFF. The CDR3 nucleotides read TGTGCCAGCAGTGAACGACGCTCGGGCAGGGTCGGGACTGAAGCTTTCTTT.

The CDR3 sequence: CASSRQGSNEKLFF. The DNA for the CDR3 is TGTGCCAGCAGTCGTCAGGGGTCTAATGAAAAACTGTTTTTT. The gene calls are TRBV6-1 and TRBJ1-4, with D tentatively TRBD1 (6 bases). CDR3 size: 14 residues. The germline V and J ends were trimmed by 5 bases and 3 bases, with 10 bases remaining between them. Germline loops: CDR1 MNHNS, CDR2 SASEGT.

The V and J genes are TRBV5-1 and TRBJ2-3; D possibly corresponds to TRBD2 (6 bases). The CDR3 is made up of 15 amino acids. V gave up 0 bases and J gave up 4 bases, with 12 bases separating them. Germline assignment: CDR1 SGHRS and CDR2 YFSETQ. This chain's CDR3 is CASSLGGGISDTQYF. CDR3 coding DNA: TGCGCCAGCAGCTTGGGAGGCGGGATTTCAGATACGCAGTATTTT. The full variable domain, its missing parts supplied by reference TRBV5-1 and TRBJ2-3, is KAGVTQTPRYLIKTRGQQVTLSCSPISGHRSVSWYQQTPGQGLQFLFEYFSETQRNKGNFPGRFSGRQFSNSRSEMNVSTLELGDSALYLCASSLGGGISDTQYFGPGTRLTVL.

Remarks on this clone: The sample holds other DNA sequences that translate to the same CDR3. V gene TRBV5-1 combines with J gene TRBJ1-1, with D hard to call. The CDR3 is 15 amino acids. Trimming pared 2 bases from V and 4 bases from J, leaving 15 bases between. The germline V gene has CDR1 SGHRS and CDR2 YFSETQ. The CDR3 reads CASSFLEGGSTEAFF. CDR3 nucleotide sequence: TGCGCCAGCAGCTTTTTGGAGGGAGGGAGCACTGAAGCTTTCTTT.

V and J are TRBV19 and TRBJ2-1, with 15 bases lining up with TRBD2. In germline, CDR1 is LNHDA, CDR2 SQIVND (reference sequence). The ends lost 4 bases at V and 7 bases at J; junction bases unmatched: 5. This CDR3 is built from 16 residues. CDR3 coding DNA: TGTGCCAGTAGTACTAGGACTAGCGGGGGGGGGAATGAGCAGTTCTTC. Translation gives CASSTRTSGGGNEQFF.

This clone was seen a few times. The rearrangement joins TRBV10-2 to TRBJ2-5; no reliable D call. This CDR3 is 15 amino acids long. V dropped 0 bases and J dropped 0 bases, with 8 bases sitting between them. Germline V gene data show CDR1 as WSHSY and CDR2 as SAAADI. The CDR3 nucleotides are TGCGCCAGCAGTGAGTCGGTTTCTAACCAAGAGACCCAGTACTTC. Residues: CASSESVSNQETQYF.

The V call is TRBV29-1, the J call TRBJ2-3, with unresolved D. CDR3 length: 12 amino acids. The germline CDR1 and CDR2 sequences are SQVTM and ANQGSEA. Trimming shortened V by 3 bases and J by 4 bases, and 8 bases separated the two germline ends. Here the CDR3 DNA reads TGCAGCGTTGATCTAGGCGCAGATACGCAGTATTTT. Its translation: CSVDLGADTQYF.

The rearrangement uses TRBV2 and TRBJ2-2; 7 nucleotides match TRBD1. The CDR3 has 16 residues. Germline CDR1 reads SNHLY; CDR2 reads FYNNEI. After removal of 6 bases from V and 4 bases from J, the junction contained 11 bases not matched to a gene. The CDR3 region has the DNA TGTGCCAGCAGCGAGGAGACAGGGCCGAGCACCGGGGAGCTGTTTTTT. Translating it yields CASSEETGPSTGELFF.

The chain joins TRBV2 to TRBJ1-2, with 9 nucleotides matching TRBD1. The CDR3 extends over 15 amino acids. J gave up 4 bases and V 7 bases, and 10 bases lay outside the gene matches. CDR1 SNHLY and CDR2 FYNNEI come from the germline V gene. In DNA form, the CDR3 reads TGTGCCAGCAAAGGGGTAGGGACAGGGACCTATGGCTACACCTTC. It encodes CASKGVGTGTYGYTF.

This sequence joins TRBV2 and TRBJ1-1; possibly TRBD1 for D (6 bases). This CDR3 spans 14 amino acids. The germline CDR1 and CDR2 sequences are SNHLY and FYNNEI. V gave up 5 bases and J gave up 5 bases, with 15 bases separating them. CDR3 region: CASSLPGGGTEAFF. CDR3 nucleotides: TGTGCCAGCAGTCTCCCGGGAGGGGGAACTGAAGCTTTCTTT.

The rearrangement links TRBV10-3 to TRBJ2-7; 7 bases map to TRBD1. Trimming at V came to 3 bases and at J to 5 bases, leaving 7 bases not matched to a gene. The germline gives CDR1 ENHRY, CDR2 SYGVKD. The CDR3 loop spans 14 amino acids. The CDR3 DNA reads TGTGCCATCAGTGACCCGAGAGGGGGCCACGAGCAGTACTTC. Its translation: CAISDPRGGHEQYF.

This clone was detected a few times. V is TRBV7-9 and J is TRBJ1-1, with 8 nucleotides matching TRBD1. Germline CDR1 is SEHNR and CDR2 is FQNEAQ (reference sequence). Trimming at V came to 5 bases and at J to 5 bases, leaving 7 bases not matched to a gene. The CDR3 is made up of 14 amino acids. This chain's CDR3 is CASSKRQGRTEAFF. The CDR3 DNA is TGTGCCAGCAGCAAAAGACAGGGGAGGACTGAAGCTTTCTTT.

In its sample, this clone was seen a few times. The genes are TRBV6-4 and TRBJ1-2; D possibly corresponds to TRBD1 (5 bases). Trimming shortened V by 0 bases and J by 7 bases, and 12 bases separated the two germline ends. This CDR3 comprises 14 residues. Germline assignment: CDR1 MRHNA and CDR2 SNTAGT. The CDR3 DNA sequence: TGTGCCAGCAGTGACTCGAATCGGGGGACTGGCTACACCTTC. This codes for CASSDSNRGTGYTF.

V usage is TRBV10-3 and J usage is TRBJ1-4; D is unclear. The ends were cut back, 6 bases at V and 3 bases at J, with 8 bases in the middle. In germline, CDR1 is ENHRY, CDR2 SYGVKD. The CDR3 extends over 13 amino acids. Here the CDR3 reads CAISPEANEKLFF. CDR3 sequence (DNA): TGTGCCATCAGCCCGGAGGCTAATGAAAAACTGTTTTTT.

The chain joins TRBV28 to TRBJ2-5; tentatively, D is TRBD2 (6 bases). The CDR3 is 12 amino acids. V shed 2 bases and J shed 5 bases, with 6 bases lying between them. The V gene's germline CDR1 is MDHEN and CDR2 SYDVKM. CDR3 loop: CASSLAGETQYF. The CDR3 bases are TGTGCCAGCAGTTTAGCGGGGGAGACCCAGTACTTC. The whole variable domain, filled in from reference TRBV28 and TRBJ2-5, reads DVKVTQSSRYLVKRTGEKVFLECVQDMDHENMFWYRQDPGLGLRLIYFSYDVKMKEKGDIPEGYSVSREKKERFSLILESASTNQTSMYLCASSLAGETQYFGPGTRLLVL.

This CDR3 is CASSYSNAGYGYTF. In DNA form, the CDR3 reads TGTGCCAGCAGTTACTCGAACGCAGGCTATGGCTACACCTTC. This rearrangement joins TRBV6-5 to TRBJ1-2; D gene ambiguous. The CDR3 is made up of 14 amino acids. Germline CDR1 MNHEY, CDR2 SVGAGI. V shed 0 bases and J shed 4 bases, with 9 bases lying between them.

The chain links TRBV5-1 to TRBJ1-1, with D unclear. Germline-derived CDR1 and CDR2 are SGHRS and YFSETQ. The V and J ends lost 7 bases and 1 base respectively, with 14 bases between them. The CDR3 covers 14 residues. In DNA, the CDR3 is TGCGCCAGCCAAGGGAGAGGAGGGAACACTGAAGCTTTCTTT. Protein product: CASQGRGGNTEAFF.

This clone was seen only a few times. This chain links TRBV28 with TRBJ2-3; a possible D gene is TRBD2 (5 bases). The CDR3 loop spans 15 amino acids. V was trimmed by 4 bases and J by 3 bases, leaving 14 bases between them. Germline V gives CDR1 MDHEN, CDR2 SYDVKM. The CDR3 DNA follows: TGTGCCAGCAGTTCCCGGGATGGGCGTACAGATACGCAGTATTTT. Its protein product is CASSSRDGRTDTQYF.